This T cell receptor (beta chain) was recovered during a study of blood T cell repertoires in COVID-19. Study information: There were acute and convalescent COVID-19 samples, and they came from the United States, Italy and Spain. Nucleic acid was either cDNA or gDNA, and it came from T cells, B-cell-depleted T cells, or PBMCs.

There are 15 residues in the CDR3. With 0 bases removed from V and 7 bases from J, the gap between germline ends came to 13 bases. Germline lookup yields CDR1 MNHEY and CDR2 SVGAGI. Authors' data handling: Reference gene primer amplification gave nucleated cell count estimates. Produced via immunoSEQ multiplex PCR; TCRdb's table is partial and in-frame only. V, J and clone size reflect that table, while D and trimming were determined from the DNA. The sample gives more than 75,000 clones, 70% to 90% of which show up once; roughly 15% is in the top ten. The clonotype comes from a woman aged 65 to 85 with acute or convalescent COVID-19. The V call is TRBV6-5, the J call TRBJ1-5, with D perhaps TRBD1 (6 bases). Sequenced material: peripheral blood. The CDR3 coding sequence is TGTGCCAGCAGTTACTCCGCAGGGGTCGGGCAGCCCCAGCATTTT. Its translation is CASSYSAGVGQPQHF.